Listed here are 30 T cell receptor beta chains from one sample, sequenced in a study of OX40 agonist ivuxolimab in advanced cancers. Assay: immunoSEQ multiplex PCR; the TCRdb copy retains only in-frame clones and omits some. The sample yields some 40,000 clones, about 90% seen once. This material consisted of CD4+ or CD8+ T cells sorted from blood, taken in a trial of the OX40 agonist ivuxolimab. All receptors derive from an adult with an advanced solid tumor such as melanoma, head and neck, liver or kidney cancer.

This clone was seen a single time. This rearrangement joins TRBV19 to TRBJ1-5; D is undetermined. The length of the CDR3 is 13 residues. V lost 11 bases to trimming and J lost 2 bases, with 13 bases between them. Germline assignment: CDR1 LNHDA and CDR2 SQIVND (reference sequence). This chain's CDR3 is CASDYAGNQPQHF. DNA of the CDR3: TGTGCCTCGGACTATGCGGGCAATCAGCCCCAGCATTTT.

This clone was counted once. V gene TRBV2 combines with J gene TRBJ2-1; 9 nucleotides line up with TRBD1. Germline loops: CDR1 SNHLY, CDR2 FYNNEI. This CDR3 region has 13 residues. Trimming at V came to 6 bases and at J to 5 bases, leaving 2 bases not matched to a gene. As DNA, the CDR3 is TGTGCCAGCAGCAGGACAGGGGACAATGAGCAGTTCTTC. It encodes CASSRTGDNEQFF.

The V gene is TRBV7-9, the J gene TRBJ2-3; 9 bases agree with TRBD2. The V and J ends lost 0 bases and 0 bases, in that order; junction bases with no gene match: 4. The CDR3 totals 17 residues. Germline V gene sequence: CDR1 SEHNR, CDR2 FQNEAQ (reference sequence). The CDR3 sequence: CASSLARLAGSTDTQYF. The DNA for the CDR3 is TGTGCCAGCAGCTTAGCGCGCCTAGCGGGAAGCACAGATACGCAGTATTTT.

The gene calls are TRBV7-9 and TRBJ2-1; D is tentatively TRBD1 or TRBD2 (5 bases each). Germline CDR1 and CDR2: SEHNR and FQNEAQ (reference sequence). The CDR3 extends over 16 amino acids. V lost 6 bases to trimming and J lost 3 bases, with 18 bases between them. CDR3: CASSPRGGTFYNEQFF. CDR3 DNA: TGTGCCAGCAGTCCAAGGGGTGGGACGTTCTACAATGAGCAGTTCTTC.

The V and J genes are TRBV6-7 and TRBJ2-1; the match to TRBD2 covers 14 bases. TRBV6-7 belongs to the ORF category, with a function that is uncertain. V gave up 4 bases and J gave up 12 bases; unmatched junction bases: 8. The CDR3 sequence is 15 residues long. The CDR3 sequence is CASSSLTSGRALQFF. The CDR3 DNA is TGTGCCAGCAGTTCCTTGACTAGCGGGAGGGCCCTGCAGTTCTTC.

The chain joins TRBV4-2 to TRBJ2-1; TRBD2 matches 8 bases. The CDR3 has 15 amino acids. The J segment lost 6 bases and the V segment lost 4 bases, leaving 8 bases of the junction unmatched. Germline V gives CDR1 LGHNA, CDR2 YNFKEQ. CDR3 nucleotides: TGTGCCAGCAGCCCCCGAGTTAGCGGGATCAATGAGCAGTTCTTC. Translation: CASSPRVSGINEQFF.

The V call is TRBV5-1, the J call TRBJ2-2, with D unresolved. This CDR3 region has 13 residues. In germline, CDR1 is SGHRS, CDR2 YFSETQ. Trimming cost V 4 bases and J 5 bases, with 9 bases left between them. This CDR3 is CASSDSLTGELFF. The CDR3 DNA is TGCGCCAGCAGCGACTCTTTGACCGGGGAGCTGTTTTTT.

The chain couples TRBV11-2 to TRBJ2-5; 7 bases are shared with TRBD1. CDR3 size: 16 residues. CDR1 is SGHAT and CDR2 is FQNNGV in the germline V gene. With 7 bases clipped from V and 4 bases from J, the junction kept 15 bases outside the gene matches. The CDR3 sequence is CASTQGAGGRGETQYF. The CDR3 coding sequence is TGTGCCAGCACCCAAGGGGCAGGGGGAAGAGGAGAGACCCAGTACTTC.

The chain couples TRBV30 to TRBJ1-1; D unresolved. The CDR3 is 12 amino acids. V lost 3 bases and J lost 2, with 7 bases in between. Germline CDR1 GTSNPN, CDR2 SVGIG (reference sequence). The CDR3 loop is CAWRKGNTEAFF. CDR3 in DNA: TGTGCCTGGAGGAAAGGAAACACTGAAGCTTTCTTT.

The chain couples TRBV5-1 to TRBJ2-1; D may be TRBD2 (7 bases). The V gene's germline CDR1 is SGHRS and CDR2 YFSETQ. V was cut by 7 bases and J by 7 bases, with 18 bases left in between. This CDR3 is 14 amino acids long. The CDR3: CASSEGGGPNEQFF. CDR3 DNA: TGCGCCAGCTCCGAGGGGGGAGGGCCAAATGAGCAGTTCTTC.

The chain combines TRBV5-4 with TRBJ2-7; 8 bases are a match to TRBD1. The CDR3 extends over 14 amino acids. Germline CDR1 is SGHNT and CDR2 is YYREEE (reference sequence). V trimming: 2 bases; J trimming: 0 bases; junction bases outside the gene matches: 1. For the CDR3, the DNA is TGTGCCAGCAGCTTCGGACAGGGCTCCTACGAGCAGTACTTC. Translated, it gives CASSFGQGSYEQYF.

For the CDR3, the DNA is TGCGCCAGCAGCTCTGGTGGGGGAATCCAGTACGAGCAGTACTTC. Amino acid sequence: CASSSGGGIQYEQYF. The rearrangement uses TRBV5-1 and TRBJ2-7; D may match TRBD1 or TRBD2 (5 bases each). CDR1 SGHRS and CDR2 YFSETQ come from the germline V gene. Trimming shortened V by 3 bases and J by 4 bases, and 17 bases separated the two germline ends. This CDR3 spans 15 amino acids.

The gene calls are TRBV11-2 and TRBJ2-1; D unresolved. Trimming removed 4 bases at V and 8 bases at J, with 9 bases between. This CDR3 region has 12 residues. In germline, CDR1 is SGHAT, CDR2 FQNNGV. CDR3 residues: CASSSAPYEQFF. For the CDR3, the DNA is TGTGCCAGCAGCTCCGCCCCCTATGAGCAGTTCTTC.

This clone qualifies as medium-sized. V and J are TRBV6-5 and TRBJ1-1; possibly TRBD1 for D (5 bases). The germline CDR1 and CDR2 sequences are MNHEY and SVGAGI. The CDR3 has 15 residues. V lost 1 base and J lost 2, with 11 bases in between. The CDR3 sequence: CASSYFPGTNTEAFF. The CDR3 DNA reads as TGTGCCAGCAGTTACTTCCCCGGGACCAACACTGAAGCTTTCTTT.

CDR3 residues: CASSLGLAGTNTEAFF. The CDR3 nucleotides are TGTGCCAGCAGCTTAGGTTTGGCAGGAACGAACACTGAAGCTTTCTTT. This sequence joins TRBV13 and TRBJ1-1; no clear D gene. Deletions cut 0 bases from V and 1 base from J, with 12 bases between. CDR1 and CDR2 (germline): PRHDT, FYEKMQ (reference sequence). The CDR3 spans 16 residues.

The genes are TRBV2 and TRBJ1-6; perhaps TRBD1 as D (5 bases). Germline V gene lookup returns CDR1 SNHLY and CDR2 FYNNEI. The CDR3 loop spans 16 amino acids. The V end was cut by 6 bases, the J end by 8 bases, with 20 bases between. CDR3 nucleotides: TGTGCCAGCAGCGAAACCGGGACCGGACTGTATTCACCCCTCCACTTT. This sequence encodes CASSETGTGLYSPLHF.

The chain has TRBV19 and TRBJ1-5, with a weak D call TRBD1 (5 bases). This CDR3 has 15 amino acids. V dropped 5 bases and J dropped 7 bases, with 18 bases sitting between them. Germline V gene data show CDR1 as LNHDA and CDR2 as SQIVND (reference sequence). CDR3 nucleotides: TGTGCCAGTAGTGCTCTAATCTTCAGGGCGCAGCCCCAGCATTTT. It translates to CASSALIFRAQPQHF.

V and J are TRBV19 and TRBJ1-1; maybe TRBD1 (5 bases). The CDR3 has 12 residues. Trimming removed 4 bases from V and 6 bases from J, with 9 bases in between. Germline CDR1 is LNHDA and CDR2 is SQIVND (reference sequence). CDR3 sequence reads: CASSTGLAEAFF. For the CDR3, the DNA is TGTGCCAGTAGTACAGGGTTGGCTGAAGCTTTCTTT.

This clone was observed a single time. This chain connects TRBV4-1 to TRBJ2-1; 7 bases line up with TRBD2. V lost 0 bases and J lost 3; bases outside the gene matches: 5. Looked up from germline, CDR1 is MGHRA and CDR2 is YSYEKL. This CDR3 is 16 amino acids long. CDR3 residues: CASSQEPSGYYNEQFF. CDR3 sequence (DNA): TGCGCCAGCAGCCAAGAGCCTAGCGGCTACTACAATGAGCAGTTCTTC.

The chain is built from TRBV7-8 and TRBJ2-1; 7 bases map to TRBD2. CDR1 and CDR2 (germline): SGHVS, FQNEAQ. The length of the CDR3 is 17 residues. V dropped 6 bases and J dropped 6; count of bases not matched to a gene: 17. For the CDR3, the DNA is TGTGCCAGCAGATCCGTCTTTGGGGAGGGCCCGAGCAATGAGCAGTTCTTC. Translating it yields CASRSVFGEGPSNEQFF.

Ten or more counts support this clone. The chain carries TRBV12-1 and TRBJ2-1. TRBV12-1 is labeled a pseudogene. The CDR3 contains 16 residues. CDR3 nucleotides: TGTGCCAGCAGCACCCCATTCGGGGCCTCCTACAATGAGCAGTTCTTC. Translation: CASSTPFGASYNEQFF.

This sequence joins TRBV7-8 and TRBJ2-3, with 7 bases lining up with TRBD2. This CDR3 spans 15 amino acids. CDR1 is SGHVS, CDR2 FQNEAQ, per germline. The ends lost 2 bases at V and 1 base at J; junction bases unmatched: 3. CDR3 amino acids: CASSLSGTGTDTQYF. As DNA, the CDR3 is TGTGCCAGCAGCTTAAGCGGGACTGGCACAGATACGCAGTATTTT.

V and J are TRBV7-8 and TRBJ1-1, with unresolved D. Trimming removed 5 bases at V and 7 bases at J, with 5 bases between. The CDR3 has 10 residues. CDR1 is SGHVS, CDR2 FQNEAQ, per germline. The CDR3 spells CASSPHEAFF. The CDR3, as DNA: TGTGCCAGCAGCCCCCATGAAGCTTTCTTT.

The rearrangement uses TRBV4-1 and TRBJ1-5; D gene unclear. Germline CDR1 MGHRA, CDR2 YSYEKL. V shed 1 base and J shed 1 base, with 8 bases lying between them. The CDR3 sequence is 15 residues long. CDR3 DNA sequence: TGCGCCAGCAGCCAAGTCGGAAGGAGCAATCAGCCCCAGCATTTT. Amino acid sequence: CASSQVGRSNQPQHF.

The chain uses TRBV5-5 and TRBJ2-7; no reliable D call. Germline values: CDR1 SGHKS, CDR2 YYEKEE (reference sequence). Trimming took off 1 base at V and 1 base at J, with 9 bases between the two ends. The CDR3 consists of 14 residues. CDR3 amino acids: CASSLFGISYEQYF. The CDR3 DNA sequence: TGTGCCAGCAGCTTGTTCGGCATATCCTACGAGCAGTACTTC.

The V call is TRBV13, the J call TRBJ2-5; 9 positions agree with TRBD1. The CDR3 consists of 16 residues. Germline assignment: CDR1 PRHDT and CDR2 FYEKMQ (reference sequence). The V segment lost 5 bases and the J segment 1 base; nucleotides outside the gene matches: 8. CDR3: CASSTGGTGTQETQYF. DNA of the CDR3: TGTGCCAGCAGCACCGGCGGGACAGGGACCCAAGAGACCCAGTACTTC.

This chain connects TRBV29-1 to TRBJ2-7, with 7 bases lining up with TRBD2. Losses at the gene ends were 6 bases for V and 2 bases for J; bases not matched to a gene: 7. CDR1 and CDR2 from the germline V gene are SQVTM and ANQGSEA. CDR3 length: 13 amino acids. CDR3 bases: TGCAGCGTGGGGGGGGGAGCGGCCTACGAGCAGTACTTC. This codes for CSVGGGAAYEQYF.

The rearrangement links TRBV29-1 to TRBJ2-1; 7 nucleotides agree with TRBD2. This CDR3 is built from 15 residues. The J segment lost 7 bases and the V segment lost 2 bases, leaving 11 bases of the junction unmatched. Germline V gene lookup returns CDR1 SQVTM and CDR2 ANQGSEA. CDR3 in DNA: TGCAGCGTTGAATCTGTGGGGGGGTTCGGTAATGAGCAGTTCTTC. Translating it yields CSVESVGGFGNEQFF.

The chain joins TRBV5-6 to TRBJ2-3; D call uncertain. Germline V CDR1 and CDR2: SGHDT, YYEEEE. V was shortened by 2 bases and J by 6 bases, with 4 bases between the two germline ends. This CDR3 is 11 amino acids long. The CDR3 DNA sequence: TGTGCCAGCAGCTTAGCCGATACGCAGTATTTT. It is translated as CASSLADTQYF.

The chain uses TRBV9 and TRBJ2-3, with D perhaps TRBD2 (5 bases). V lost 0 bases to trimming and J lost 0 bases, with 11 bases between them. The CDR3 extends over 16 amino acids. The germline V gene has CDR1 SGDLS and CDR2 YYNGEE. Here the CDR3 DNA reads TGTGCCAGCAGCGTAGTGTTCGGCGGGAGCACAGATACGCAGTATTTT. Translation gives CASSVVFGGSTDTQYF.